A single sample gave rise to the 30 T cell receptor beta chains below, sequenced in a study of blood T cells in healthy people across ages. Using a J-beta primer mix together with a sample-barcoded 5' primer, a second PCR was run for roughly 6 to 12 cycles. TCRdb independently ran MiXCR on the 5' RACE reads; one entry per CDR3 protein. The sample carries roughly 1,700,000 distinct CDR3 sequences, 28% recorded once. The specimen was blood. The receptor set was obtained from a woman under 40 in good health.

This clonotype was counted a few times. The chain combines TRBV15 with TRBJ2-7, with D hard to call. This CDR3 is built from 14 residues. The V gene's germline CDR1 is LNHNV and CDR2 YYDKDF (reference sequence). V shed 0 bases and J shed 4 bases, with 10 bases lying between them. Written as DNA, the CDR3 is TGTGCCACCAGCAGAGATGGGGTACGTTACGAGCAGTACTTC. Its translation: CATSRDGVRYEQYF.

This clonotype has just a few counts. The chain employs TRBV5-1 and TRBJ2-1, with a possible D match to TRBD1 (7 bases). Trimming left V 3 bases short and J 7 bases short, with 17 bases between. Germline CDR1 and CDR2: SGHRS and YFSETQ. The CDR3 runs to 15 residues. The CDR3 is CASSWEETGNNEQFF. As DNA, the CDR3 is TGCGCCAGCAGCTGGGAGGAGACAGGGAATAATGAGCAGTTCTTC.

J is TRBJ1-2 and V is TRBV2, with D perhaps TRBD1 (6 bases). Germline CDR1 is SNHLY and CDR2 is FYNNEI. CDR3 length equals 12 residues. Trimming removed 3 bases at V and 6 bases at J, with 8 bases between. This CDR3 reads CASSDRGNGYTF. The CDR3 DNA is TGTGCCAGCAGTGACAGGGGAAATGGCTACACCTTC.

The J gene is TRBJ1-2, the V gene TRBV5-6; D remains ambiguous. Trimming left V 4 bases short and J 5 bases short, with 9 bases between. The CDR3 runs to 12 residues. Per the germline V gene, CDR1 is SGHDT and CDR2 is YYEEEE. In DNA form, the CDR3 reads TGTGCCAGCAGCACCACACGATATGGCTACACCTTC. It is translated as CASSTTRYGYTF.

This clonotype has a count of ten or more. V and J are TRBV6-6 and TRBJ1-4, with TRBD1 identical over 7 bases. J gave up 4 bases and V 2 bases, and 4 bases lay outside the gene matches. The CDR3 runs to 15 residues. Per germline, CDR1 MNHNY and CDR2 SVGAGI (reference sequence). CDR3 DNA sequence: TGTGCCAGCAGTTACCCAGGACAGGATAATGAAAAACTGTTTTTT. It specifies CASSYPGQDNEKLFF.

This clonotype has more than one count but fewer than ten. V and J are TRBV12-5 and TRBJ2-1, with D uncertain. The length of the CDR3 is 16 residues. The V end lost 3 bases, the J end lost 4 bases, and 16 bases lay between the germline ends. The germline CDR1 and CDR2 sequences are LGHNT and FRNRAP. The CDR3 region has the DNA TGTGCTAGTGGTTTTTTGTTAACACAAAAATACAATGAGCAGTTCTTC. The encoded protein is CASGFLLTQKYNEQFF. Full variable domain (missing parts from reference TRBV12-5 and TRBJ2-1): DARVTQTPRHKVTEMGQEVTMRCQPILGHNTVFWYRQTMMQGLELLAYFRNRAPLDDSGMPKDRFSAEMPDATLATLKIQPSEPRDSAVYFCASGFLLTQKYNEQFFGPGTRLTVL.

This clonotype was recorded many times. The rearrangement joins TRBV5-1 to TRBJ2-6, with a tentative D call TRBD1 (6 bases). Germline assignment: CDR1 SGHRS and CDR2 YFSETQ. The V end lost 3 bases, the J end lost 4 bases, and 11 bases lay between the germline ends. The CDR3 totals 15 residues. CDR3 sequence reads: CASSWRTAGANVLTF. DNA of the CDR3: TGCGCCAGCAGCTGGCGGACAGCCGGGGCCAACGTCCTGACTTTC.

This clonotype was seen many times. CDR3 residues: CASRHEYEQYF. DNA for the CDR3: TGTGCCAGCAGACACGAATACGAGCAGTACTTC. The rearrangement uses TRBV11-2 and TRBJ2-7; D not resolved. The ends were cut back, 6 bases at V and 4 bases at J, with 7 bases in the middle. The CDR3 is 11 amino acids. The germline V gene encodes CDR1 SGHAT and CDR2 FQNNGV.

This clonotype was detected only once. The chain recombines TRBV7-9 with TRBJ1-1; a weak D match, TRBD1 (5 bases). Trimming cost V 8 bases and J 0 bases, with 10 bases left between them. The CDR3 spans 13 residues. Germline CDR1 reads SEHNR; CDR2 reads FQNEAQ (reference sequence). The CDR3 reads CASGSGVNTEAFF. DNA of the CDR3: TGTGCCAGCGGCTCGGGGGTGAACACTGAAGCTTTCTTT.

In the case of this clonotype: Relative to the germline gene, one junction end is altered; a read error may explain this. CDR3 nucleotides: TGCGCCGGCAGCTTGGCCTCCGGTACGGCGGTCTACGAGCAGTACTTC. Protein: CAGSLASGTAVYEQYF. The V call is TRBV5-1, the J call TRBJ2-7, with no clear D. The germline V gene encodes CDR1 SGHRS and CDR2 YFSETQ. The CDR3 is 16 residues long.

This clonotype has only a few counts. J is TRBJ2-3 and V is TRBV29-1, with D possibly being TRBD1 (5 bases). The CDR3 covers 12 residues. Germline V lookup: CDR1 SQVTM, CDR2 ANQGSEA. V was clipped by 7 bases and J by 4 bases, with 12 bases between them. The CDR3: CSGGPASDTQYF. CDR3 DNA sequence: TGCAGCGGGGGCCCAGCTTCAGATACGCAGTATTTT.

CDR3 loop: CASSGDNLGKLFF. The DNA for the CDR3 is TGTGCCAGCAGTGGGGACAATTTGGGAAAACTGTTTTTT. The gene calls are TRBV2 and TRBJ1-4, with D perhaps matching TRBD1 (6 bases). This CDR3 is 13 amino acids long. The germline CDR1 and CDR2 sequences are SNHLY and FYNNEI. Trimming took off 4 bases at V and 10 bases at J, with 13 bases between the two ends.

This clonotype was seen at least ten times. The CDR3 region has the DNA TGTGCCACGGGGGACGGGACAAGCTACGAGCAGTACTTC. It encodes CATGDGTSYEQYF. V usage is TRBV15 and J usage is TRBJ2-7; a possible D gene is TRBD1 (6 bases). The CDR3 sequence is 13 residues long. CDR1 LNHNV and CDR2 YYDKDF come from the germline V gene (reference sequence). Trimming took off 9 bases at V and 3 bases at J, with 15 bases between the two ends. The entire variable domain, with the rest obtained from reference TRBV15 and TRBJ2-7, is as follows: DAMVIQNPRYQVTQFGKPVTLSCSQTLNHNVMYWYQQKSSQAPKLLFHYYDKDFNNEADTPDNFQSRRPNTSFCFLDIRSPGLGDTAMYLCATGDGTSYEQYFGPGTRLTVT.

The chain links TRBV3-1 to TRBJ2-5; 8 bases map to TRBD2. The CDR3 consists of 15 residues. The V segment lost 3 bases and the J segment 5 bases; nucleotides outside the gene matches: 8. Germline loops: CDR1 LGHDT, CDR2 YNNKEL (reference sequence). The CDR3 region is CASSHNPGGRETQYF. DNA for the CDR3: TGTGCCAGCAGCCATAACCCGGGGGGGCGGGAGACCCAGTACTTC.

Note on this clonotype: The junction differs from germline at one of its ends, possibly a read error. The DNA of the CDR3 is TGCGCCAGCAGCTTGGCCCCCACAGGGGGCCTACAAGAGACCCGGTACTTC. Translation: CASSLAPTGGLQETRYF. This rearrangement joins TRBV5-1 to TRBJ2-5; 9 bases fit TRBD1. This CDR3 is 17 amino acids long. CDR1 is SGHRS, CDR2 YFSETQ, per germline.

The gene calls are TRBV20-1 and TRBJ1-1; the D gene is possibly TRBD1 (6 bases). The V end lost 0 bases, the J end lost 3 bases, and 20 bases lay between the germline ends. The CDR3 runs 17 residues. The V gene's germline CDR1 is DFQATT and CDR2 SNEGSKA (reference sequence). The CDR3 bases are TGCAGTGCTAGAGATCGGGGCAGGGGAAGTTGGGACACTGAAGCTTTCTTT. Translation gives CSARDRGRGSWDTEAFF.

The genes are TRBV29-1 and TRBJ2-1; 7 bases align to TRBD2. V gave up 7 bases and J gave up 3 bases; unmatched junction bases: 6. This CDR3 is built from 13 residues. CDR1 is SQVTM and CDR2 is ANQGSEA in the germline V gene. The CDR3 sequence: CSGEGGDYNEQFF. In nucleotides, the CDR3 is TGCAGCGGGGAGGGCGGAGACTACAATGAGCAGTTCTTC.

As concerns this clonotype: Its ends do not fully match the called genes, so a read error is possible. V usage is TRBV5-1 and J usage is TRBJ2-1; D call uncertain. The CDR3 sequence is 16 residues long. CDR1 SGHRS and CDR2 YFSETQ come from the germline V gene. The CDR3 DNA sequence: TGCGCCAGCAGCTTGGGTGTAGCAGCGAACTACGATGAGCAGTTCTTC. Amino acid sequence: CASSLGVAANYDEQFF.

V is TRBV7-9 and J is TRBJ2-7; possible D gene TRBD1, 6 bases. The DNA matches TRBJ2-5 better at its end, which makes the J call doubtful. Germline CDR1 SEHNR, CDR2 FQNEAQ (reference sequence). This CDR3 contains 15 residues. CDR3 sequence reads: CASSQTGTPQETQYF. Here the CDR3 DNA reads TGTGCCAGCAGCCAAACCGGGACACCCCAAGAGACCCAGTACTTC.

The chain couples TRBV19 to TRBJ2-4; TRBD1 matches at 10 bases. The J call is uncertain, as TRBJ2-7 better fits the DNA end. CDR1 and CDR2 from the germline V gene are LNHDA and SQIVND (reference sequence). The CDR3 extends over 15 amino acids. The CDR3 nucleotides read TGTGCCAGTAGTATTCCAGGACAGGGGGGCTACGAGCAGTACTTC. This gives the protein CASSIPGQGGYEQYF.

This clonotype was observed at least ten times. The chain employs TRBV29-1 and TRBJ2-5; 11 nucleotides match TRBD2. Per germline, CDR1 SQVTM and CDR2 ANQGSEA. This CDR3 comprises 14 residues. V shed 7 bases, J shed 5 bases, and the junction held 9 bases outside the gene matches. The CDR3 coding sequence is TGCAGCGGCCGTACTAGCGGGAGAGGGGAGACCCAGTACTTC. This translates into CSGRTSGRGETQYF. The full variable domain, in which reference TRBV29-1 and TRBJ2-5 provide the parts outside the CDR3, is SAVISQKPSRDICQRGTSLTIQCQVDSQVTMMFWYRQQPGQSLTLIATANQGSEATYESGFVIDKFPISRPNLTFSTLTVSNMSPEDSSIYLCSGRTSGRGETQYFGPGTRLLVL.

The chain recombines TRBV4-1 with TRBJ1-1; no clear D gene. Between the trimmed V and J ends, which lost 1 base and 0 bases, there was a span of 12 bases. The CDR3 extends over 16 amino acids. Per the germline V gene, CDR1 is MGHRA and CDR2 is YSYEKL. Here the CDR3 reads CASSQVEELMNTEAFF. The CDR3 DNA reads as TGCGCCAGCAGCCAAGTGGAAGAGCTTATGAACACTGAAGCTTTCTTT.

V usage is TRBV3-1 and J usage is TRBJ2-7; D possibly corresponds to TRBD2 (5 bases). V gave up 4 bases and J gave up 2 bases, with 12 bases separating them. This CDR3 comprises 14 residues. Germline-derived CDR1 and CDR2 are LGHDT and YNNKEL (reference sequence). The CDR3 nucleotides read TGTGCCAGCAGCCCGGGGAGAATAGCCTACGAGCAGTACTTC. It specifies CASSPGRIAYEQYF.

This clonotype appeared many times. The V and J genes are TRBV20-1 and TRBJ2-7; unclear D gene. The CDR3 is made up of 12 amino acids. The germline gives CDR1 DFQATT, CDR2 SNEGSKA (reference sequence). The V end was cut by 4 bases, the J end by 5 bases, with 12 bases between. CDR3: CSANLGLDEQYF. The CDR3 DNA reads as TGCAGTGCTAATCTAGGGTTGGACGAGCAGTACTTC.

Worth noting for this clonotype: The junction shows a germline mismatch at one end, possibly a read error. The chain employs TRBV12-3 or TRBV12-4 and TRBJ2-2, with TRBD1 matching over 7 bases. The CDR3 totals 15 residues. CDR3 sequence (DNA): TGTGCCAGCAGTTCGCTCAACAGGGGCTCCGGGGAGCGGTTTTTT. Translated: CASSSLNRGSGERFF.

This clonotype showed up just a few times. The genes are TRBV5-1 and TRBJ2-1; TRBD2 matches at 11 bases. V lost 2 bases to trimming and J lost 8 bases; unmatched junction nucleotides: 6. The CDR3 length is 15 residues. The germline V gene has CDR1 SGHRS and CDR2 YFSETQ. CDR3 region: CASSFSGGAKDEQFF. The CDR3 nucleotides are TGCGCCAGCAGCTTTAGCGGGGGGGCCAAGGATGAGCAGTTCTTC. Looking up the rest from reference TRBV5-1 and TRBJ2-1 gives the full variable domain: KAGVTQTPRYLIKTRGQQVTLSCSPISGHRSVSWYQQTPGQGLQFLFEYFSETQRNKGNFPGRFSGRQFSNSRSEMNVSTLELGDSALYLCASSFSGGAKDEQFFGPGTRLTVL.

The table lists this clonotype with a count of one. V is TRBV9 and J is TRBJ2-1, with 11 bases fitting TRBD2. The CDR3 totals 15 residues. The germline V gene encodes CDR1 SGDLS and CDR2 YYNGEE. Germline trimming cut 3 bases from V and 7 bases from J; bases unmatched to any gene: 6. The CDR3 DNA is TGTGCCAGCAGCGCAGTAGCGGGAGGGCAAAATGAGCAGTTCTTC. This codes for CASSAVAGGQNEQFF.

In its sample, this clonotype was seen many times. This chain uses TRBV15 with TRBJ2-7; 11 bases align to TRBD2. The CDR3 contains 15 residues. Trimming removed 0 bases from V and 2 bases from J; junction bases left unmatched: 0. Germline values: CDR1 LNHNV, CDR2 YYDKDF (reference sequence). CDR3 DNA: TGTGCCACCAGCAGAGATAGCGGGGGGGCCTACGAGCAGTACTTC. This gives the protein CATSRDSGGAYEQYF. The variable domain in full, completed from reference TRBV15 and TRBJ2-7, reads DAMVIQNPRYQVTQFGKPVTLSCSQTLNHNVMYWYQQKSSQAPKLLFHYYDKDFNNEADTPDNFQSRRPNTSFCFLDIRSPGLGDTAMYLCATSRDSGGAYEQYFGPGTRLTVT.

This clonotype was counted a few times. V usage is TRBV5-1 and J usage is TRBJ2-1, with TRBD2 matching over 14 bases. The junction had 4 bases not matched to a gene; V was cut back by 7 bases and J by 4 bases. Germline V gives CDR1 SGHRS, CDR2 YFSETQ. CDR3 length equals 15 residues. CDR3 loop: CASGTSGSRYNEQFF. CDR3 nucleotides: TGCGCCAGCGGGACTAGCGGGAGTAGGTACAATGAGCAGTTCTTC.

In the case of this clonotype: The junction differs from germline at one of its ends, possibly a read error. The chain links TRBV18 to TRBJ1-1, with no clear D. CDR1 KGHSH and CDR2 LQKENI come from the germline V gene. This CDR3 region has 13 residues. The CDR3 DNA is TGTGCCAGCTCATCGGGCCAAGACACTGTAGCTTTCTTT. Its translation is CASSSGQDTVAFF.